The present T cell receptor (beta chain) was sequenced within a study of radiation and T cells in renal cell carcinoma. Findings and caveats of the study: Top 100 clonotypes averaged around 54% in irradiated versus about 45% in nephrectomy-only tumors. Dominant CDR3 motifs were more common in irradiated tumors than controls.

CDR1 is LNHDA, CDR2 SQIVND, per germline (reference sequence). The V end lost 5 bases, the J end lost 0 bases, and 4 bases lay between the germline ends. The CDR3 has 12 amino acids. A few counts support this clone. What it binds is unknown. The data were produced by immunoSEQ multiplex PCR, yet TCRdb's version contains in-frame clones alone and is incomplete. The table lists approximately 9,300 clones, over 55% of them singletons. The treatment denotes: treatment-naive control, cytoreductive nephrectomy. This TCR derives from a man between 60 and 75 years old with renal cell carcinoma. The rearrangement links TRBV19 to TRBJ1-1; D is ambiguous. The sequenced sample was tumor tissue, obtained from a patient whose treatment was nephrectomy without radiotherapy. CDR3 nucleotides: TGTGCCAGTAGTTTCGTGAACACTGAAGCTTTCTTT. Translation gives CASSFVNTEAFF.